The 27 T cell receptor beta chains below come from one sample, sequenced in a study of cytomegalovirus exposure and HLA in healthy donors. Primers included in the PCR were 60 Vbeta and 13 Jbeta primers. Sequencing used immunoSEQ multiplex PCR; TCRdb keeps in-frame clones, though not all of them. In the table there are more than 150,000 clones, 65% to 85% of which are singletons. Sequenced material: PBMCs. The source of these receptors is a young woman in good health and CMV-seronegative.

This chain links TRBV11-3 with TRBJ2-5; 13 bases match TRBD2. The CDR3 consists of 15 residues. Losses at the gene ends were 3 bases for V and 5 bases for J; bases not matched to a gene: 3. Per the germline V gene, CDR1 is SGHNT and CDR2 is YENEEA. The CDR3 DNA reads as TGTGCCAGCAGCTTTGGGGGACTAGCGGGGGAGACCCAGTACTTC. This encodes CASSFGGLAGETQYF.

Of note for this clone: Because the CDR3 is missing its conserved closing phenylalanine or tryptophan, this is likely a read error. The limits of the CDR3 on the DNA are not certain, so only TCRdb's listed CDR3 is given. The chain's CDR3 is CASSPKTQGPKKI. The chain has TRBV18 and TRBJ2-7; the D call TRBD1 from the table was never checked on the DNA. Germline lookup yields CDR1 KGHSH and CDR2 LQKENI. The CDR3 contains 13 residues when both ends are counted.

CDR3 nucleotide sequence: TGTGCCAGTAGCATCGACCCCCGGGGGGGACCCACAGATACGCAGTATTTT. Translating it yields CASSIDPRGGPTDTQYF. This rearrangement joins TRBV19 to TRBJ2-3; TRBD2 matches at 8 bases. V was pared by 6 bases and J by 2 bases, with 13 bases of the junction left unmatched. CDR1 is LNHDA, CDR2 SQIVND, per germline (reference sequence). CDR3 length: 17 residues.

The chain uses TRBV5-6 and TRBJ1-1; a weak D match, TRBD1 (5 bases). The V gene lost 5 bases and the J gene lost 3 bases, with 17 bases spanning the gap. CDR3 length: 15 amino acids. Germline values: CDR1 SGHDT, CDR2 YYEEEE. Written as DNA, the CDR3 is TGTGCCAGCAGTAAACCGCAGGGTTCGGACACTGAAGCTTTCTTT. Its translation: CASSKPQGSDTEAFF.

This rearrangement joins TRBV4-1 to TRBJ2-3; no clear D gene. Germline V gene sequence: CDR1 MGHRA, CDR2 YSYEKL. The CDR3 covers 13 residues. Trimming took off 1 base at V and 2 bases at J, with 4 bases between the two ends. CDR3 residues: CASSQVYTDTQYF. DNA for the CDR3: TGCGCCAGCAGCCAAGTTTACACAGATACGCAGTATTTT.

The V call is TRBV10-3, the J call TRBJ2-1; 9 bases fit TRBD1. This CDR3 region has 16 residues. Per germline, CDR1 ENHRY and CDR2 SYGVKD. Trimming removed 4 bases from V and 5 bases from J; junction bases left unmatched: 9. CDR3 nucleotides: TGTGCCATCAGTGGGGTGGGACAGGGAGTTGACAATGAGCAGTTCTTC. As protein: CAISGVGQGVDNEQFF.

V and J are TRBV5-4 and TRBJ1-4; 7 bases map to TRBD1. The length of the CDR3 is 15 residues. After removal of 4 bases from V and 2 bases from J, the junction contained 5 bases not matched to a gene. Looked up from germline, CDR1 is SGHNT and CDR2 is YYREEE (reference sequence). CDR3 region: CASSARGLTNEKLFF. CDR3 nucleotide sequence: TGTGCCAGCAGCGCGAGGGGGCTGACTAATGAAAAACTGTTTTTT.

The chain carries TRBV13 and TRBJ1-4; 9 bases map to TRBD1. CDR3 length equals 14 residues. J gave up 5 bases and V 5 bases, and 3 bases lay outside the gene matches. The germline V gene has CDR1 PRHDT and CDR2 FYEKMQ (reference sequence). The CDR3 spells CASSLGTGNEKLFF. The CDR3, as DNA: TGTGCCAGCAGCCTCGGGACAGGGAATGAAAAACTGTTTTTT.

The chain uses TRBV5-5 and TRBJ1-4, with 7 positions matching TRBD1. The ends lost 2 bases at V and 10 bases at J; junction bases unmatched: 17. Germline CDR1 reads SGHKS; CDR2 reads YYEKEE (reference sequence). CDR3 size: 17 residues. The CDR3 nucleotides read TGTGCCAGCAGCTTCACCTTCACCCTGGGACAGCCTGGAAAACTGTTTTTT. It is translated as CASSFTFTLGQPGKLFF.

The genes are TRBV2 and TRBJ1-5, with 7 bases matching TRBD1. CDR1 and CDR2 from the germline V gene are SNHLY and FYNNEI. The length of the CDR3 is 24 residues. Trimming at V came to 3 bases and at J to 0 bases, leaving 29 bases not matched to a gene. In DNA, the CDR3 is TGTGCCAGCAGTGATAGGCCCCAGGGGGTAGGGATATGGAACCGTAAGGATAGCAATCAGCCCCAGCATTTT. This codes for CASSDRPQGVGIWNRKDSNQPQHF. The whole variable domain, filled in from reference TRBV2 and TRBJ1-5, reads EPEVTQTPSHQVTQMGQEVILRCVPISNHLYFYWYRQILGQKVEFLVSFYNNEISEKSEIFDDQFSVERPDGSNFTLKIRSTKLEDSAMYFCASSDRPQGVGIWNRKDSNQPQHFGDGTRLSIL.

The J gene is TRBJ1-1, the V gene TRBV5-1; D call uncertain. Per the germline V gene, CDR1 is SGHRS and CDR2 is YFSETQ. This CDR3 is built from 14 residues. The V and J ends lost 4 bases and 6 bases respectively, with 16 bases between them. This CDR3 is CASSGVGSGAEAFF. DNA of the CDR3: TGCGCCAGCAGCGGGGTCGGTTCGGGAGCTGAAGCTTTCTTT.

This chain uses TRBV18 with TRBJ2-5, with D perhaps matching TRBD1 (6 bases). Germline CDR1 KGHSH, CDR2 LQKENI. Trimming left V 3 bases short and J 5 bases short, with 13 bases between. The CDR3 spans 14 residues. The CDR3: CASSPRTEAETQYF. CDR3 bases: TGTGCCAGCTCACCCAGGACAGAAGCTGAGACCCAGTACTTC.

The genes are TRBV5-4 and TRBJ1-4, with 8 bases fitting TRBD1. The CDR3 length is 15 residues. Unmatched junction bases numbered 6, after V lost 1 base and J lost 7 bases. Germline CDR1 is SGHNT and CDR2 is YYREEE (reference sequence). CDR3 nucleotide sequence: TGTGCCAGCAGCTTGACCCAGGGGGCGGGTGAAAAACTGTTTTTT. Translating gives CASSLTQGAGEKLFF.

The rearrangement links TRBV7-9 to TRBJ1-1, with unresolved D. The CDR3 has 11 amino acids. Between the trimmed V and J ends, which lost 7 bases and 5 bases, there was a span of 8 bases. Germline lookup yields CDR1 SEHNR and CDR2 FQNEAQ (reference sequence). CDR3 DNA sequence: TGTGCCAGCAAGTCGAGAACTGAAGCTTTCTTT. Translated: CASKSRTEAFF.

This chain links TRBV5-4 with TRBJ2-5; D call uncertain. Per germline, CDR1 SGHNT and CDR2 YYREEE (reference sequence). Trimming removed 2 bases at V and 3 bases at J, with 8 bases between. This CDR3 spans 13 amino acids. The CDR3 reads CASSFTAEETQYF. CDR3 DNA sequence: TGTGCCAGCAGCTTTACAGCCGAAGAGACCCAGTACTTC.

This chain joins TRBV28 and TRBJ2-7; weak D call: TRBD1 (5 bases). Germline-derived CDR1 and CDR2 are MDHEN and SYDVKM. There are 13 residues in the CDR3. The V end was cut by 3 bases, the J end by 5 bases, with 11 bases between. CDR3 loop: CASSFPLGDEQYF. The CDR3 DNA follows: TGTGCCAGCAGTTTCCCCCTAGGGGACGAGCAGTACTTC.

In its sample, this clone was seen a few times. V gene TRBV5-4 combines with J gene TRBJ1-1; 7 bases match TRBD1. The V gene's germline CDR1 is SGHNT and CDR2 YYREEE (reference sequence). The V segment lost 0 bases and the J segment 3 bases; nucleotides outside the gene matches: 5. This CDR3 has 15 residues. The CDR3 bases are TGTGCCAGCAGCTTGGAGCCGCAGGGGGACACTGAAGCTTTCTTT. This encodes CASSLEPQGDTEAFF.

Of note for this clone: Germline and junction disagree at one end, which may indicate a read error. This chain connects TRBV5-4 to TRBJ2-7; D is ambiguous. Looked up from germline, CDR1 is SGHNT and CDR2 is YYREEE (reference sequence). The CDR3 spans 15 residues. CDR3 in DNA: TGTGCCAGCAGCTTGGTGGGCAGACCCTCCTACGAGCAGCACTTC. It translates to CASSLVGRPSYEQHF.

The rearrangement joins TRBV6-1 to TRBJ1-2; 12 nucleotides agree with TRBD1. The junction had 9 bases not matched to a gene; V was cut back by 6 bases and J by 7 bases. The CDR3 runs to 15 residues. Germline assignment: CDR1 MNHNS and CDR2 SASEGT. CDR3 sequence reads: CASRPQGQGAGGYTF. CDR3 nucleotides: TGTGCCAGCAGACCCCAGGGACAGGGGGCTGGTGGCTACACCTTC.

CDR3 in amino acids: CASSIWGAGGYYNEQFF. DNA of the CDR3: TGTGCCAGTAGTATATGGGGGGCGGGGGGATACTACAATGAGCAGTTCTTC. The chain uses TRBV19 and TRBJ2-1, with TRBD2 matching 8 bases. The CDR3 is 17 residues long. With 2 bases clipped from V and 3 bases from J, the junction kept 9 bases outside the gene matches. Germline CDR1 and CDR2: LNHDA and SQIVND (reference sequence).

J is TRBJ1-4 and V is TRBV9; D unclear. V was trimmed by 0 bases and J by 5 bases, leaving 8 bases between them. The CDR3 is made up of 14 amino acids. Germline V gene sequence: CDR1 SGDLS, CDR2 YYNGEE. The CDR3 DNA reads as TGTGCCAGCAGCGTAGGGAGGATAAATGAAAAACTGTTTTTT. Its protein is CASSVGRINEKLFF.

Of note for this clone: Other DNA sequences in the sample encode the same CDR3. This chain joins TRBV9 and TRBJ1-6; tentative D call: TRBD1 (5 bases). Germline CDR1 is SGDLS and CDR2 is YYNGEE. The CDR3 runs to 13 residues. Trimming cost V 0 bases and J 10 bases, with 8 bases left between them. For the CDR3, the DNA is TGTGCCAGCAGCGTAGATGGGGGGTCACCCCTCCACTTT. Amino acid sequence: CASSVDGGSPLHF.

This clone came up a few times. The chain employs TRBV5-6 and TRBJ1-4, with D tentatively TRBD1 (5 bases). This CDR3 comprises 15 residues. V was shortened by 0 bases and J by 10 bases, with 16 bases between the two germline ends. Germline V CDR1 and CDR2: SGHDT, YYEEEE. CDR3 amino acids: CASSLGGAGIGKLFF. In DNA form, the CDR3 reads TGTGCCAGCAGCTTGGGAGGGGCGGGGATCGGAAAACTGTTTTTT.

The CDR3 DNA sequence: TGTGCCAGCAGCTTAAGACAGGGAGGACTATATGGCTACACCTTC. Translated, it gives CASSLRQGGLYGYTF. The J gene is TRBJ1-2, the V gene TRBV11-1, with TRBD1 matching 7 bases. There are 15 residues in the CDR3. V trimming: 2 bases; J trimming: 5 bases; junction bases outside the gene matches: 8. In germline, CDR1 is SGHAT, CDR2 FQDESV (reference sequence).

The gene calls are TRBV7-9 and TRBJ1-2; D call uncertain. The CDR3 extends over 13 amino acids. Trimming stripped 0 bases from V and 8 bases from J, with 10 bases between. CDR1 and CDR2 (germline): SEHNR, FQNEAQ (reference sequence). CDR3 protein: CASSLALGRGYTF. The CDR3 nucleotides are TGTGCCAGCAGCTTAGCTCTGGGGAGAGGCTACACCTTC.

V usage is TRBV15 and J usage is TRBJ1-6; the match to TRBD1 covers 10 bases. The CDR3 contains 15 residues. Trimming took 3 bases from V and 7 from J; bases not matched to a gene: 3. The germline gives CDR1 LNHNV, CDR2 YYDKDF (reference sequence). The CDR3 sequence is CATSRTTGGNSPLHF. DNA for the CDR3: TGTGCCACCAGCAGGACGACAGGGGGCAATTCACCCCTCCACTTT.

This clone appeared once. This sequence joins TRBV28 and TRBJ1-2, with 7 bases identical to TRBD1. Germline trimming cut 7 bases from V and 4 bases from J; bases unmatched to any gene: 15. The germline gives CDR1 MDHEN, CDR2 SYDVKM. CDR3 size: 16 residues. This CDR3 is CASTATGLSLSYGYTF. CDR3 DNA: TGTGCCAGCACCGCGACAGGGCTCTCTTTGAGCTATGGCTACACCTTC.